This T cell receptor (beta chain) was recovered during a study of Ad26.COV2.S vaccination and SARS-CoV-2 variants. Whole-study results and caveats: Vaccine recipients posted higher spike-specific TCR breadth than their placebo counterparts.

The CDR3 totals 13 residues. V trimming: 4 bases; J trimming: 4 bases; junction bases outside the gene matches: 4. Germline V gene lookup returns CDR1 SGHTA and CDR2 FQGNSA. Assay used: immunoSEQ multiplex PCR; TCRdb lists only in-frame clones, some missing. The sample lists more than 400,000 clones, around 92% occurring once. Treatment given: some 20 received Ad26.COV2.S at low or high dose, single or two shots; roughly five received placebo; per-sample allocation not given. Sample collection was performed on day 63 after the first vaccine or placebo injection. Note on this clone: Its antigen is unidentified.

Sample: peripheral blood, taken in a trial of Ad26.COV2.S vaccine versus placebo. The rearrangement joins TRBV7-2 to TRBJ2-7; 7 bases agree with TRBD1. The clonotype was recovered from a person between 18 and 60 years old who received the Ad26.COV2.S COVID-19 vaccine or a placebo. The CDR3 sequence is CASSWDSLYEQYF. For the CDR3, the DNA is TGTGCCAGCAGCTGGGACAGTCTATACGAGCAGTACTTC.